This TCR beta chain was documented in a study of Graves' ophthalmopathy and Graves' hyperthyroidism. Many counts were recorded for this clonotype. Its antigen remains unidentified. Broader study findings: Appearing in blood as well were most expanded thyroid clonotypes above 0.001 frequency. The model's prediction of ophthalmopathy progression had roughly 68% sensitivity and roughly 72% specificity.

The study amplified TCR beta CDR3 regions using RNA transcripts. First-round RT-PCR with HTBI primers preceded a second-round multiplex PCR. TCRdb independently ran MiXCR on the multiplex PCR reads; one entry per CDR3 protein. The sample yields roughly 700,000 distinct CDR3 sequences, around 40% seen once. Lactation, pregnancy, uncontrolled infections and other autoimmune diseases were all grounds for excluding patients. Fresh peripheral blood, over 9.5 ml, was the PBMC source. CDR1 WNHNN and CDR2 SYGVQD come from the germline V gene (reference sequence). With 6 bases removed from V and 5 bases from J, the gap between germline ends came to 11 bases. The CDR3 has 14 residues.

Sequencing input: peripheral blood. The chain combines TRBV10-1 with TRBJ1-6, with D hard to call. The sequence was obtained from an adult man with Graves' ophthalmopathy. CDR3 amino acids: CASSDETNNSPLHF. The CDR3 DNA follows: TGCGCCAGCAGCGATGAAACTAATAATTCACCCCTCCACTTT.